What follows are 2 T cell receptor beta chains derived from one specimen sequenced in a study of OX40 agonist ivuxolimab in advanced cancers. Receptors were amplified or captured by the immunoSEQ multiplex PCR assay. TCRdb holds this immuneACCESS table with in-frame rearrangements only. Some clones are missing; in checked studies, unresolved V genes explain under half, and the rest has no known cause. The sample table records approximately 77,000 clones; approximately 91% of these occur just once. About 15% of the sample is held by the ten biggest clonotypes. The sequences come from CD4+ or CD8+ T cells sorted from blood, collected in a trial of the OX40 agonist ivuxolimab. The receptors here all came from an adult with an advanced solid tumor such as melanoma, head and neck, liver or kidney cancer.

V and J are TRBV7-3 and TRBJ2-1; 7 bases fit TRBD2. With V trimmed by 2 bases and J by 0 bases, 1 base remained unmatched. Germline V gene sequence: CDR1 SGHTA, CDR2 FQGTGA. The CDR3 extends over 15 amino acids. The CDR3 region has the DNA TGTGCCAGCAGCTTACTAGCGGCCTCCTACAATGAGCAGTTCTTC. Protein sequence: CASSLLAASYNEQFF.

This clone has only a few counts. The CDR3 loop reads CASSLGEYEQYF. In DNA form, the CDR3 reads TGCGCCAGCAGCTTGGGCGAATACGAGCAGTACTTC. The chain combines TRBV5-1 with TRBJ2-7; D not certain. The CDR3 spans 12 residues. The germline CDR1 and CDR2 sequences are SGHRS and YFSETQ. Trimming cost V 0 bases and J 4 bases, with 5 bases left between them.